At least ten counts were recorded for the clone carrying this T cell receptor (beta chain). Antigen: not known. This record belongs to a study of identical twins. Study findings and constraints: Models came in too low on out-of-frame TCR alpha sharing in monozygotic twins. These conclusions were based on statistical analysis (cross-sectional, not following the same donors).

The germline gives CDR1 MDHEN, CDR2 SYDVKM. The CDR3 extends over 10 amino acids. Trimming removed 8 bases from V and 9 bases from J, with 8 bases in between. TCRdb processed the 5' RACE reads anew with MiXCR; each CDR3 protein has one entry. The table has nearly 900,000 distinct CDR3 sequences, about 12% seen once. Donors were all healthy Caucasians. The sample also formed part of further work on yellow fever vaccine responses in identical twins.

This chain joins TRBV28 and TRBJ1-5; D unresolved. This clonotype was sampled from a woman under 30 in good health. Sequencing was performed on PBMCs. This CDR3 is CASGEWPQHF. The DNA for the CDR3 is TGTGCCAGCGGGGAATGGCCCCAGCATTTT. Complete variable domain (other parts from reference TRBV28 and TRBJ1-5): DVKVTQSSRYLVKRTGEKVFLECVQDMDHENMFWYRQDPGLGLRLIYFSYDVKMKEKGDIPEGYSVSREKKERFSLILESASTNQTSMYLCASGEWPQHFGDGTRLSIL.